The clone carrying this TCR beta chain was recorded many times. The V and J ends lost 3 bases and 2 bases respectively, with 5 bases between them. Germline CDR1 MNHNS, CDR2 SASEGT. The CDR3 runs to 13 residues. The sample belongs to a study of neurological immune-mediated disorders. 5'RACE with 10-nucleotide random UMIs generated the cDNA. Via MiXCR, TCRdb re-called the 5' RACE reads, giving one row per CDR3 protein. The sample holds about 50,000 distinct CDR3 sequences, around a sixth seen once. Material for sequencing was PBMCs. This TCR was recovered from a man aged 55 to 69 in good health. The rearrangement links TRBV6-1 to TRBJ1-5; D is unresolved. DNA for the CDR3: TGTGCCAGCAGTGAGCGGGGCAATCAGCCCCAGCATTTT. Translation: CASSERGNQPQHF.